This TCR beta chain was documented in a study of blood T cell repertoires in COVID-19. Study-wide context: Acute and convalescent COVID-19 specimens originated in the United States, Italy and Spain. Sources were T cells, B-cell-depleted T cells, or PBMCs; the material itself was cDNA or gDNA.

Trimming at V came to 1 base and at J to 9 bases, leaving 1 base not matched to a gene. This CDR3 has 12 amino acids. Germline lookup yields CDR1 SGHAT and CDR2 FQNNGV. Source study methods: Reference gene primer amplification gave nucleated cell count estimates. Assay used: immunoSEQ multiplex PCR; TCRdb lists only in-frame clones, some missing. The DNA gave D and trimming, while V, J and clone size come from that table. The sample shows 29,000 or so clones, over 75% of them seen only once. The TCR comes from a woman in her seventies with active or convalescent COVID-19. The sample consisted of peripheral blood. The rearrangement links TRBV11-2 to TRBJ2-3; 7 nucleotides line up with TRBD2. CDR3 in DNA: TGTGCCAGCAGCTTAGCGGGGGGAACGCAGTATTTT. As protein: CASSLAGGTQYF.